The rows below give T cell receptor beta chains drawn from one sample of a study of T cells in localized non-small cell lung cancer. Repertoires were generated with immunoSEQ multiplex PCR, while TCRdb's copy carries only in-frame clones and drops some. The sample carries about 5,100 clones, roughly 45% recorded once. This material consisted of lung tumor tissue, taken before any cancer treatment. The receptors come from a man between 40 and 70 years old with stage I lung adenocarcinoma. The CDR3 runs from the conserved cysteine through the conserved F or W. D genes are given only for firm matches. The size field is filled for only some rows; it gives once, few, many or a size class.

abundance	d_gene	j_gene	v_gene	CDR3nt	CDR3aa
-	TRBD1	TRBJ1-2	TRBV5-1	TGCGCCAGCAGCTGGGGGGACAGGGAAAACTATGGCTACACCTTC	CASSWGDRENYGYTF
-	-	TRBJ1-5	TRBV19	TGTGCCAGTAGTCGAGGACAAACTAGCAATCAGCCCCAGCATTTT	CASSRGQTSNQPQHF
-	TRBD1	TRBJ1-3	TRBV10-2	TGCGCCAGCAGTTCAGCCGCCGGGACAGATGGAAACACCATATATTTT	CASSSAAGTDGNTIYF
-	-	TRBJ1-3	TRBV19	TGTGCCAGTAGTATTTTAAGGAGCTCTGGAAACACCATATATTTT	CASSILRSSGNTIYF
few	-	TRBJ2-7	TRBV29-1	TGCAGCGTCACCGGGACGTCCGGATCCTACGAGCAGTACTTC	CSVTGTSGSYEQYF
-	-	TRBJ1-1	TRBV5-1	TGCGCCAGCAGCTCCCTTCCCGGCCACACTGAAGCTTTCTTT	CASSSLPGHTEAFF
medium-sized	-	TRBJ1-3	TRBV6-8	TGTGCCAGCAGTTACGGGGGCGGCTCTGGAAACACCATATATTTT	CASSYGGGSGNTIYF
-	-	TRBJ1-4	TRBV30	TGTGCCTGGACCAAGGGGTCCACTCCCGGAAAACTGTTTTTT	CAWTKGSTPGKLFF
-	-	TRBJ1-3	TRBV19	TGTGCCAGTAGTATCATCTCTGGAAACACCATATATTTT	CASSIISGNTIYF
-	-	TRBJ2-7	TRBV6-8	TGTGCCAGCAGTTTCCAGGGCTACGAGCAGTACTTC	CASSFQGYEQYF
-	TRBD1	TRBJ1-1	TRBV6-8	TGTGCCAGCAGTTGGGACAGGGGAGGAGTAGCTTTCTTT	CASSWDRGGVAFF
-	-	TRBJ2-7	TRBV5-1	TGCGCCAGCAGCTCCCCGGTCGGAGGGGTCTACGAGCAGTACTTC	CASSSPVGGVYEQYF
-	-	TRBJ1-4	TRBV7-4	TGTGCCAGCAGCAAGACTGCCGATGAAAAACTGTTTTTT	CASSKTADEKLFF
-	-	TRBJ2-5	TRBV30	TGTGCCTGGAGTGGAAGGACAAGGTTGGGGACCCAGTACTTC	CAWSGRTRLGTQYF
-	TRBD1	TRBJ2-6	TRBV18	TGTGCCAGCTCACAGACAGGGGGAGACTCCGGGGCCAACGTCCTGACTTTC	CASSQTGGDSGANVLTF
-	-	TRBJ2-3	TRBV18	TGTGCCAGCTCACCGATACAGGGCACAGATACGCAGTATTTT	CASSPIQGTDTQYF
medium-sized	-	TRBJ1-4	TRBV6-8	TGTGCCAGCAGTTACTCGATAAGCATAAATGAAAAACTGTTTTTT	CASSYSISINEKLFF
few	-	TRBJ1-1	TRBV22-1	TGTGCCAGCAGCGTTGGGCATCACACTGAAGCTTTCTTT	CASSVGHHTEAFF
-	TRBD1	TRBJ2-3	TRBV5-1	TGCGCCAGCAGCTTGACAGGGGGTATCACAGATACGCAGTATTTT	CASSLTGGITDTQYF
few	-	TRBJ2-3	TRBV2	TGTGCCAGCAGAGGGGAGATCACAGATACGCAGTATTTT	CASRGEITDTQYF
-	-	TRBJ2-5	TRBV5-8	TGTGCCAGCAGTAAGGGCTCAGGGGAGACCCAGTACTTC	CASSKGSGETQYF
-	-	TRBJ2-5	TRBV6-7	TGTGCCAGCAGTTACAGGGAGACCCAGTACTTC	CASSYRETQYF
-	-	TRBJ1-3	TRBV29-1	TGCAGCGTTGCCGAGGCTATCTCTGGAAACACCATATATTTT	CSVAEAISGNTIYF
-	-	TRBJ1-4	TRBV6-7	TGTGCCAGCACCCTACAGGGATCTAATGAAAAACTGTTTTTT	CASTLQGSNEKLFF
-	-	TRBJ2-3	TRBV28	TGTGCCAGCAGTTTCTCAGGGGCAGATACGCAGTATTTT	CASSFSGADTQYF
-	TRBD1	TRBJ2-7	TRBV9	TGTGCCAGCACCATAGAGCAGGGGGCGGCCTACGAGCAGTACTTC	CASTIEQGAAYEQYF
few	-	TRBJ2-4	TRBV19	TGTGCCAGTAGCGCCGGGGCAGGCGGAAACATTCAGTACTTC	CASSAGAGGNIQYF
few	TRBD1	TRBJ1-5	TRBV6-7	TGTGCCAGCAGTGGCCACAGGGGCCAGCCCCAGCATTTT	CASSGHRGQPQHF
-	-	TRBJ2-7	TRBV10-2	TGCGCCAGCAGCCCAGGGAGAACCTACGAGCAGTACTTC	CASSPGRTYEQYF
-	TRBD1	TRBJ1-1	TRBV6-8	TGTGCCAGCAGTTCCGGCCGGGACAGGGATATCACTGAAGCTTTCTTT	CASSSGRDRDITEAFF
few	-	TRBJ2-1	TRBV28	TGTGCCAGCAGTTTACGGTTCCGGGGGAATGAGCAGTTCTTC	CASSLRFRGNEQFF
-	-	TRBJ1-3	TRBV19	TGTGCCAGTAGGCCTGGTACACCTGGAAACACCATATATTTT	CASRPGTPGNTIYF
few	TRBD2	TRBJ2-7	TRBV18	TGTGCCAGCTCACAAACTAGCGGGAGCTCCTACGAGCAGTACTTC	CASSQTSGSSYEQYF
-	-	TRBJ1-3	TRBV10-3	TGTGCCAGCAGTGAGCCAATCTCTGGAAACACCATATATTTT	CASSEPISGNTIYF
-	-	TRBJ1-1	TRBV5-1	TGCGCCAGCAGCTCGGTCAATAGGGGCGATCCTGAAGCTTTCTTT	CASSSVNRGDPEAFF
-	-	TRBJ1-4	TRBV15	TGTGCCACCAGCCCCCGACAGTTTAATGAAAAACTGTTTTTT	CATSPRQFNEKLFF
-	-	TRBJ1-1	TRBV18	TGTGCCAGCTCACCAACCGGGGGCGAGGTCACTGAAGCTTTCTTT	CASSPTGGEVTEAFF
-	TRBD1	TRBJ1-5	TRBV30	TGTGCCTGGAGTGCCTGGACAGGCGGGGATCAGCCCCAGCATTTT	CAWSAWTGGDQPQHF
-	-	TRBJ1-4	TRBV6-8	TGTGCCAGCAGTTACCAGGCGCGTCGGGATTGGGGTGAAAAACTGTTTTTT	CASSYQARRDWGEKLFF
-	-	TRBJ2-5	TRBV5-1	TGCGCCAGCAGCTTTGGACTGGTAACACAAGAGACCCAGTACTTC	CASSFGLVTQETQYF
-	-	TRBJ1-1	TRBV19	TGTGCCAGTAGTACCAGAACCCGATTGGGGGCCACTGAAGCTTTCTTT	CASSTRTRLGATEAFF
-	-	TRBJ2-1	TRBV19	TGTGCCAGTAATTTCGGACGGGAGAGCCATGAGCAGTTCTTC	CASNFGRESHEQFF
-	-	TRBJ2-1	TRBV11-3	TGTGCCAGCAGCCTAACACGGGGGAGAACTTACAATGAGCAGTTCTTC	CASSLTRGRTYNEQFF
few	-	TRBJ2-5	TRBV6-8	TGTGCCAGCAGTTACTTCAGGGTCCAAGAGACCCAGTACTTC	CASSYFRVQETQYF
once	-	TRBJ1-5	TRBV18	TGTGCCAGCTCACTGGAGCGCCTCAATCAGCCCCAGCATTTT	CASSLERLNQPQHF
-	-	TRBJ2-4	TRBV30	TGTGCCTGGAAGGCGCTAGGGAGGTCCAAAAACATTCAGTACTTC	CAWKALGRSKNIQYF
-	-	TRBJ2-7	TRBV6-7	TGTGCCAGCAGTGGACGGGGGACGGAATCCTACGAGCAGTACTTC	CASSGRGTESYEQYF
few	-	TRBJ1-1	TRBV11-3	TGTGCCAGCAGCTTAGTGGGACACAGGGCCCCCGAAGCTTTCTTT	CASSLVGHRAPEAFF
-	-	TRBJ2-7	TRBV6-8	TGTGCCAGCAGCCCCCGAAGGGCCATCTACGAGCAGTACTTC	CASSPRRAIYEQYF
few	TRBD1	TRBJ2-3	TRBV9	TGTGCCAGCAGCGTAGGACAGGGGGGAACAGATACGCAGTATTTT	CASSVGQGGTDTQYF
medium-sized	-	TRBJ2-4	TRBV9	TGTGCCAGCAAATCAGGGATTCCCAAAAACATTCAGTACTTC	CASKSGIPKNIQYF
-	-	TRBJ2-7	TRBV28	TGTGCCAGCAGCCCATCCGGGATTTTATACGAGCAGTACTTC	CASSPSGILYEQYF
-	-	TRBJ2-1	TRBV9	TGTGCCAGCAGTTTGGATACCGGGACAGAGCAGTTCTTC	CASSLDTGTEQFF
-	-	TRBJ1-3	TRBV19	TGTGCCAGTAACCCGGGACGGACCTCTGGAAACACCATATATTTT	CASNPGRTSGNTIYF
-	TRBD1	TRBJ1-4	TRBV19	TGTGCCAGTAGTATCAACCGACAGGGGCGGTCTGAAAAACTGTTTTTT	CASSINRQGRSEKLFF
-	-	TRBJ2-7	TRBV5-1	TGCGCCAGCAGCTTGTTAGCCTCAACCTCTCTCTACGAGCAGTACTTC	CASSLLASTSLYEQYF
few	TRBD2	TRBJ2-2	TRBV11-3	TGTGCCAGCAGCTTTACTAGCGGAGGGGGCACCGGGGAGCTGTTTTTT	CASSFTSGGGTGELFF
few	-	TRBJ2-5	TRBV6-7	TGTGCCAGCAGGCCCTACCGGGGGAAAATCCAAGAGACCCAGTACTTC	CASRPYRGKIQETQYF
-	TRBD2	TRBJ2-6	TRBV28	TGTGCCACGCTAAAGCGGGGGGCTGGGGCCAACGTCCTGACTTTC	CATLKRGAGANVLTF